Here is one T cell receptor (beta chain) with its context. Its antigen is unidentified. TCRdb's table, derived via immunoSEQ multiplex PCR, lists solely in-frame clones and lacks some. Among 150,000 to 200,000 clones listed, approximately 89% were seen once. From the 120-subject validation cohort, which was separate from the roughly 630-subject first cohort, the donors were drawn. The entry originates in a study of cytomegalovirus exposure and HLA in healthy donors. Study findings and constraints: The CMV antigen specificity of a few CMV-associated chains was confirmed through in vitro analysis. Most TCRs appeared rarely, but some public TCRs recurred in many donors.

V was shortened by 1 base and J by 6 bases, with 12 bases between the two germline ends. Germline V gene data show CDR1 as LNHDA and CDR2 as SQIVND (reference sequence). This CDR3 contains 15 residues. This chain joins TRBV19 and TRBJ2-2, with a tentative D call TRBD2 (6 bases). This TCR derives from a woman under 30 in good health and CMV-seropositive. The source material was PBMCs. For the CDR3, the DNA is TGTGCCAGTAGTATAGTAGTTGGAGGGCCCGGGGAGCTGTTTTTT. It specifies CASSIVVGGPGELFF.